This T cell receptor (beta chain) stems from a study of cytomegalovirus exposure and HLA in healthy donors. On the study more broadly: In an earlier analysis, 90 million to 130 million unique TCR beta sequences were found from 150 million to 200 million T cells. Inside one of the first data releases sat some 85 million unique TCRs taken from HLA-typed donors. Whole-study findings and limits: Accurate HLA-A and HLA-B prediction from TCR beta sequences was reported for most subjects.

Primers included in the PCR were 60 Vbeta and 13 Jbeta primers. Profiled with immunoSEQ multiplex PCR; TCRdb holds only in-frame clones, not every one. Its listing shows about 67,000 clones. A remark on this clone: Antigen: not known.

The CDR3 consists of 15 residues. V was trimmed by 3 bases and J by 1 base, leaving 10 bases between them. CDR1 is KGHSH and CDR2 is LQKENI in the germline V gene. The TCR sequence derives from a young man in good health and CMV-seropositive. The material sequenced was PBMCs. The chain uses TRBV18 and TRBJ1-3, with a tentative D call TRBD1 (5 bases). CDR3 sequence: CASSPPGLSGNTIYF. As DNA, the CDR3 is TGTGCCAGCTCACCCCCAGGGCTTTCTGGAAACACCATATATTTT.